This T cell receptor (beta chain) derives from a study of OX40 agonist ivuxolimab in advanced cancers. At the level of the study: Ivuxolimab is a fully human IgG2 antibody that activates OX40 (CD134).

The trim removed 3 bases at V and 2 bases at J, leaving 7 bases unmatched. The CDR3 contains 15 residues. CDR1 MNHNS and CDR2 SASEGT come from the germline V gene. Worth noting for this clone: Its target is unknown.

Study outcomes and limitations: Certain nonresponding patients likewise had low normalized T-cell clonal expansion.

Generated by immunoSEQ multiplex PCR, the TCRdb table keeps only in-frame clones and is missing some. The sample consists of about 37,000 clones, about 82% of them appearing once. This specimen was CD4+ or CD8+ T cells sorted from blood, taken in a trial of the OX40 agonist ivuxolimab. The receptor was derived from an adult with an advanced solid tumor such as melanoma, head and neck, liver or kidney cancer. V gene TRBV6-1 combines with J gene TRBJ2-7, with TRBD1 identical over 7 bases. CDR3 sequence (DNA): TGTGCCAGCAGTGAGACAGGGTTCGGGACCTACGAGCAGTACTTC. Protein product: CASSETGFGTYEQYF.